These T cell receptor beta chains were read from a single sample in a study of blood T cell repertoires in COVID-19. The assay was immunoSEQ multiplex PCR, and TCRdb's table has in-frame clones only and misses some. The sample records 200,000 or so clones, around 84% being singletons. Sequenced: peripheral blood. All receptors derive from a man aged 50 to 60 who had recovered from COVID-19. CDR3s include the opening cysteine and the closing phenylalanine or tryptophan. Fields, in order: D gene, J gene, clone size, V gene, CDR3 DNA, CDR3 protein. The D gene is left open where the match is weak. Expanded clones get a size class; other rows say once, few or many, or leave the size out.

>TRBD2|TRBJ2-7|few|TRBV5-4
TGTGCCAGCAGCTTGGGACTAGCGGAAGGCTACGAGCAGTACTTC
CASSLGLAEGYEQYF
>TRBD2|TRBJ2-3|once|TRBV6-5
TGTGCCAGCAGTTACTCGACTCGGGAGGGGCGCACGCAGTATTTT
CASSYSTREGRTQYF
>.|TRBJ2-7|.|TRBV19
TGTGCCAGTAGTACCGACAGGTACCCAACCTACGAGCAGTACTTC
CASSTDRYPTYEQYF
>.|TRBJ1-6|.|TRBV10-3
TGTGCCATCGGGTTGGGGGCTGGTAATTCACCCCTCCACTTT
CAIGLGAGNSPLHF
>TRBD2|TRBJ2-4|once|TRBV11-2
TGTGCCAGCAGCTACATAGCGGGGGCAAGCGTTGGCATTCAGTACTTC
CASSYIAGASVGIQYF
>.|TRBJ2-7|.|TRBV7-9
TGTGCCAGCAGCTTAGCGACAAGGGGTGGCTCCTACGAGCAGTACTTC
CASSLATRGGSYEQYF
>TRBD1|TRBJ1-2|few|TRBV25-1
TGTGCCAGCAGTGAATTTGGGACAGGGGGCATCTATGGCTACACCTTC
CASSEFGTGGIYGYTF
>TRBD2|TRBJ2-1|.|TRBV3-1/TRBV3-2
TGTGCCAGCAGCCAGCAAACTAGCGGGAGGGCCTATGAGCAGTTCTTC
CASSQQTSGRAYEQFF
>TRBD1|TRBJ2-7|.|TRBV6-5
TGTGCCAGCGGGACAGGGGGAACCTCGGGGGAGCAGTACTTC
CASGTGGTSGEQYF
>TRBD2|TRBJ2-1|.|TRBV20-1
TGCAGTGCTAGTGTACTAGCGGGCTACAATGAGCAGTTCTTC
CSASVLAGYNEQFF
>.|TRBJ2-7|.|TRBV2
TGTGCCAGCAGTGAAAAGCGGGCGGACTACGAGCAGTACTTC
CASSEKRADYEQYF
>TRBD1|TRBJ1-5|many|TRBV28
TGTGCCAGCAGTTTGACAGGGATGGGCAATCAGCCCCAGCATTTT
CASSLTGMGNQPQHF
>.|TRBJ2-7|.|TRBV10-3
TGTGCCATCAGTGGGGCGAGGGTCTACGAGCAGTACTTC
CAISGARVYEQYF
>.|TRBJ2-7|.|TRBV2
TGTGCCAGCAGTGCTTCCCCGGGAAGCTCCTACGAGCAGTACTTC
CASSASPGSSYEQYF
>.|TRBJ1-3|.|TRBV28
TGTGCCAGCAGGAAGGGAGCTAGATCTGGCGGAGGAAACACCATATATTTT
CASRKGARSGGGNTIYF
>.|TRBJ1-4|.|TRBV2
TGTGCCAGTAAATGGTTAGCCTCAACTAATGAAAAACTGTTTTTT
CASKWLASTNEKLFF
>TRBD2|TRBJ2-7|.|TRBV7-9
TGTGCCAGCAGCTTACGCGGGAGTACCTACGAGCAGTACTTC
CASSLRGSTYEQYF
>TRBD2|TRBJ2-2|.|TRBV3-1/TRBV3-2
TGTGCCAGCAGCCATGTAGCGGGACGGAGGGAGCTGTTTTTT
CASSHVAGRRELFF
>TRBD2|TRBJ2-3|few|TRBV27
TGTGCCAGCCGGAATGATAGCGGGAGGGCTTTTTTTAGTGCAGATACGCAGTATTTT
CASRNDSGRAFFSADTQYF
>TRBD1|TRBJ1-1|.|TRBV10-2
TGCGCCAGCAGGGACAGGGGTTCGACCACTGAAGCTTTCTTT
CASRDRGSTTEAFF
>TRBD2|TRBJ2-3|.|TRBV11-3
TGTGCCAGCAGCTTAGCCCACGGCGGGGGACGCACAGATACGCAGTATTTT
CASSLAHGGGRTDTQYF
>TRBD2|TRBJ2-1|.|TRBV30
TGTGCCTGGAGTGCTTTCACCGGGACTAGCGGGAACAATGAGCAGTTCTTC
CAWSAFTGTSGNNEQFF
>.|TRBJ2-6|.|TRBV21-1
TGTGCCAGCAGCAATTGCGAGAATCCCCTCCGCTCTGGGGCCAACGTCCTGACTTTC
CASSNCENPLRSGANVLTF
>.|TRBJ1-1|.|TRBV11-2
TGTGCCAGCAGCGCCGACGGGCGGGTGGCTGAAGCTTTCTTT
CASSADGRVAEAFF
>TRBD2|TRBJ2-7|few|TRBV10-2
TGCGCCAGCAAGGAGACTAGCGGGAGTAACGAGCAGTACTTC
CASKETSGSNEQYF
>.|TRBJ1-5|.|TRBV5-8
TGTGCCAGCAGCTTTCGACAGATAATACGTAACAATCAGCCCCAGCATTTT
CASSFRQIIRNNQPQHF
>TRBD1|TRBJ1-4|.|TRBV5-7
TGTGCCAGCAGCGTAAGACAGGGGGTAAATGAAAAACTGTTTTTT
CASSVRQGVNEKLFF
>.|TRBJ2-7|.|TRBV5-4
TGTGCCAGCAGGCACGGCGGCGCGGGAAGGGGCTACGAGCAGTACTTC
CASRHGGAGRGYEQYF
>.|TRBJ1-5|.|TRBV11-2
TGTGCCAGCAGCTCTACGGGAAATCAGCCCCAGCATTTT
CASSSTGNQPQHF
>TRBD2|TRBJ2-1|.|TRBV2
TGTGCCAGCAGTAGCGGGGGAGGGGGCAATGAGCAGTTCTTC
CASSSGGGGNEQFF
>.|TRBJ1-4|.|TRBV3-1/TRBV3-2
TGTGCCAGCAGCCAATCCGACAGTTTTAATGAAAAACTGTTTTTT
CASSQSDSFNEKLFF
>TRBD2|TRBJ2-3|.|TRBV7-2
TGTGCCAGCAGCCTTGGGACTAGCGGTGGGATAGATACGCAGTATTTT
CASSLGTSGGIDTQYF
>.|TRBJ2-3|few|TRBV15
TGTGCCACCAGCAGAGATTCGGGATTAGATACGCAGTATTTT
CATSRDSGLDTQYF
>TRBD1|TRBJ2-5|.|TRBV11-3
TGTGCCAGCAGCTCCCGGACAGGGAGAGAAGAGACCCAGTACTTC
CASSSRTGREETQYF
>TRBD2|TRBJ2-1|.|TRBV18
TGTGCCAGCTCCTTTCCGGGACTAGCGGGGAATGAGCAGTTCTTC
CASSFPGLAGNEQFF
>TRBD1|TRBJ2-3|.|TRBV27
TGTGCCAGCAGCTTACAGGGGGCTCATACGCAGTATTTT
CASSLQGAHTQYF
>TRBD2|TRBJ2-7|.|TRBV27
TGTGCCAGCAGTCAACTAGCCGGGAGGGCCCTCTCCGAGCAGTACTTC
CASSQLAGRALSEQYF
>.|TRBJ2-5|.|TRBV2
TGTGCCAGCAGTGTAAACAGAGAAGAGACCCAGTACTTC
CASSVNREETQYF
>TRBD2|TRBJ2-3|.|TRBV5-1
TGCGCCAGCAGCTCCGGGACTAGCAACACAGATACGCAGTATTTT
CASSSGTSNTDTQYF
>.|TRBJ2-5|few|TRBV27
TGTGCCAGTCGGAGCGCGGGAAAGGAGACCCAGTACTTC
CASRSAGKETQYF
>.|TRBJ1-6|.|TRBV24-1
TGTGCCACCAGTGGCGGGGGTAATTCACCCCTCCACTTT
CATSGGGNSPLHF
>.|TRBJ2-2|.|TRBV10-2
TGCGCCAGCCTGGCGGGCGGTAACACCGGGGAGCTGTTTTTT
CASLAGGNTGELFF
>.|TRBJ1-1|.|TRBV4-2
TGTGCCAGCAGCCAAGTTACAGGGAGAGGCAGCACTGAAGCTTTCTTT
CASSQVTGRGSTEAFF
>TRBD2|TRBJ2-7|few|TRBV28
TGTGCCACGTCAAAACTAGCGGGAGGCCGCGCCATTTACGAGCAGTACTTC
CATSKLAGGRAIYEQYF
>TRBD2|TRBJ2-7|.|TRBV7-9
TGTGCCAGCAGCTTAGGCCAGGGACTAGCGGTATTCCACGAGCAGTACTTC
CASSLGQGLAVFHEQYF
>TRBD1|TRBJ2-3|.|TRBV20-1
TGCAGTGCTAGTAAGGGGGCGCCCCCCATAGGTTGGTACCGAGATACGCAGTATTTT
CSASKGAPPIGWYRDTQYF
>TRBD1|TRBJ1-1|few|TRBV18
TGTGCCAGCTCACCGCGGACAGGGGGGGGCACTGAAGCTTTCTTT
CASSPRTGGGTEAFF
>.|TRBJ2-1|.|TRBV2
TGTGCCAGCAGTGAGGGACTCTTCTACAATGAGCAGTTCTTC
CASSEGLFYNEQFF